The subject of this entry is one T cell receptor beta chain. The antigen is undetermined. This CDR3 comprises 13 residues. Trimming cost V 10 bases and J 5 bases; bases outside gene matches: 8. CDR1 and CDR2 (germline): KGHDR, SFDVKD. Produced via immunoSEQ multiplex PCR; TCRdb's table is partial and in-frame only. The sample has some 79,000 clones; approximately 85% are singletons. This record belongs to a study of T cell responses to AZD1222 COVID-19 vaccine. Study-wide findings and caveats: The study found vaccine-associated CD4 TCRs spanning spike, dominant at 160-218 and 743-854.

The V and J genes are TRBV24-1 and TRBJ2-5; TRBD2 matches 8 bases. The sample here was peripheral blood, taken 28 days after the second AZD1222 dose. The source of this sequence is an adult who received the AZD1222 COVID-19 vaccine. In nucleotides, the CDR3 is TGTGCCACGTCGCAAGCGGGAGTGGAGACCCAGTACTTC. Translation: CATSQAGVETQYF.